These T cell receptor beta chains were read from a single sample in a study of response to subunit inactivated influenza vaccine. MiXCR, applied by TCRdb to the RT-PCR reads, yields one record per CDR3 protein. Of more than 550,000 distinct CDR3 sequences in the sample, roughly 10% were seen once. The specimen comprised PBMCs from blood, sampled on the day of vaccination. These receptors were obtained from a middle-aged man who received an inactivated influenza vaccine. Both conserved end residues are part of each CDR3. The D gene is left open where the match is weak. Rows give clone size only sometimes, using once, few, many, or a class for an expanded clone.

v_call,d_call,clone_size,j_call,cdr3_nt,cdr3_aa
TRBV6-2/TRBV6-3,TRBD1,few,TRBJ2-7,TGTGCCAGCAGTTACCTCATAGGCCAGGGGGTATTGATCTACGAGCAGTACTTC,CASSYLIGQGVLIYEQYF
TRBV6-2/TRBV6-3,TRBD2,-,TRBJ2-2,TGTGCCAGCAGGAGAAGGCTAGCGGGAACCGGGGAGCTGTTTTTT,CASRRRLAGTGELFF
TRBV7-8,-,few,TRBJ2-1,TGTGCCAGCAGCTCCCCGGGCGGGCTAACCTACAATGAGCAGTTCTTC,CASSSPGGLTYNEQFF
TRBV4-1,-,-,TRBJ2-1,TGCGCCAGCAGCCAATCTGAATTTAATGAGCAGTTCTTC,CASSQSEFNEQFF
TRBV6-2/TRBV6-3,TRBD2,-,TRBJ2-1,TGTGCCAGCAGGGAACTAGCGGATTTCTACAATGAGCAGTTCTTC,CASRELADFYNEQFF
TRBV6-5,-,many,TRBJ2-1,TGTGCCAGCAGTTACGGGACCTACTCCTACAATGAGCAGTTCTTC,CASSYGTYSYNEQFF
TRBV20-1,-,-,TRBJ2-1,TGCTGTGCTAGAGATCTCACGGCAGGGAGCTCCTACAATGAGCAGTTCTTC,CCARDLTAGSSYNEQFF
TRBV29-1,TRBD2,-,TRBJ2-1,TGCAGCGTTGATCGGACTAGCGGGAGGAAGAATGAGCAGTTCTTC,CSVDRTSGRKNEQFF
TRBV4-1,-,many,TRBJ1-2,TGCGCCAGCAGCCAAGCCCGGGGGGGAAGGAATGGCTACACCTTC,CASSQARGGRNGYTF
TRBV12-3/TRBV12-4,-,many,TRBJ2-3,TGTGCCAGCAGGGGCATCACAGATACGCAGTATTTT,CASRGITDTQYF
TRBV11-1,TRBD2,-,TRBJ2-3,TGTGCCAGCAGCACTACCTATAGCGGGAGCCTCACAGATACGCAGTATTTT,CASSTTYSGSLTDTQYF
TRBV5-1,TRBD1,-,TRBJ1-6,TGCGCCAGCAGCTTGGCCGGGACAGGGGGCTCACCCCTCCACTTT,CASSLAGTGGSPLHF
TRBV5-6,-,few,TRBJ2-7,TGTGCCAGCAGCTTCAGCAGCACCATCTACGAGCAGTACTTC,CASSFSSTIYEQYF
TRBV28,TRBD1,many,TRBJ2-1,TGTGCCAGCAGTGCCCAGGGGGCCAGTAATGAGCAGTTCTTC,CASSAQGASNEQFF
TRBV10-3,-,many,TRBJ2-7,TGTGCCATCAGTGATAGCGAATCCGAGCAGTACTTC,CAISDSESEQYF
TRBV5-6,-,-,TRBJ2-5,TGTGCCAGCAGCTTGTTGCGGTGGTACCAAGAGACCCAGTACTTC,CASSLLRWYQETQYF
TRBV19,TRBD1,-,TRBJ1-5,TGTGCCAGTAGTATGAGAGGGACAGGTCGCAATCAGCCCCAGCATTTT,CASSMRGTGRNQPQHF
TRBV10-3,-,-,TRBJ2-7,TGTGCCATCACGGCGGGACTGGGCGAGCAGTACTTC,CAITAGLGEQYF
TRBV11-2,TRBD2,-,TRBJ2-1,TGTGCCAGCAGCTTTGGGACTAGCGGGGAATGGAGCTCCTACAATGAGCAGTTCTTC,CASSFGTSGEWSSYNEQFF
TRBV7-9,TRBD1,few,TRBJ2-5,TGTGCCAGCAGCCCCCCCCGGACAGGGCAAGAGACCCAGTACTTC,CASSPPRTGQETQYF
TRBV20-1,TRBD1,few,TRBJ2-2,TGCAGTGCTAGGCCGGGACAGAAGAACACCGGGGAGCTGTTTTTT,CSARPGQKNTGELFF
TRBV5-1,-,many,TRBJ2-5,TGCGCCAGCAGCTGGACATTCGGGGAGACCCAGTACTTC,CASSWTFGETQYF
TRBV6-4,TRBD1,-,TRBJ2-2,TGTGCCAGCAGCACAGGGGGCACCGGGGAGCTGTTTTTT,CASSTGGTGELFF
TRBV20-1,-,-,TRBJ2-7,TGCAGTGCTCGTATAACGGGAAAGCTCTACGAGCAGTACTTC,CSARITGKLYEQYF
TRBV20-1,-,few,TRBJ2-7,TGCAGTGCCCGAGACGGATCAATCTCCTACGAGCAGTACTTC,CSARDGSISYEQYF
TRBV7-2,-,many,TRBJ2-2,TGTGCCAGCAGCTCATTGGGGGCAGGGACCGGGGAGCTGTTTTTT,CASSSLGAGTGELFF
TRBV5-5,-,-,TRBJ1-5,TGTGCCAGCAGCTTGGCGTCGGATTTGCCGGGGCCCCAGCATTTT,CASSLASDLPGPQHF
TRBV11-1,-,few,TRBJ1-1,TGTGCCAGCAGCCCTAGACGAGAACTCAACACTGAAGCTTTCTTT,CASSPRRELNTEAFF
TRBV7-9,-,-,TRBJ2-3,TGTGCCAGCAGCCTCCAGGGGGGCCCAGATACGCAGTATTTT,CASSLQGGPDTQYF
TRBV27,TRBD2,-,TRBJ2-1,TGTGCCAGCAGTTTAAAGGGGCTAGCGGGAGAGCAGTTCTTC,CASSLKGLAGEQFF
TRBV27,-,few,TRBJ2-7,TGTGCCAGCAGTTTGTCGGGACATAGCTCCTACGAGCAGTACTTC,CASSLSGHSSYEQYF
TRBV20-1,TRBD2,-,TRBJ2-7,TGCAGTGCTAGAGGACGTAGCGGGTACCCCTACGAGCAGTACTTC,CSARGRSGYPYEQYF
TRBV7-9,-,many,TRBJ2-4,TGTGCCAGCAGCTTAGCCTCTTACACGTTAGCCAAAAACATTCAGTACTTC,CASSLASYTLAKNIQYF
TRBV27,-,-,TRBJ2-7,TGTGCCAGCAGTTTTCGGAGCCGAACCCACGAGCAGTACTTC,CASSFRSRTHEQYF
TRBV5-1,-,-,TRBJ2-5,TGCGCCAGCAGCTTGGATGGCAGGGGAGGAGAGACCCAGTACTTC,CASSLDGRGGETQYF
TRBV27,-,few,TRBJ2-5,TGTGCCAGCAGTTTCGTTTTAGGGGAGACCCAGTACTTC,CASSFVLGETQYF
TRBV11-1,-,many,TRBJ2-6,TGTGCCAGCAGTCCGCCGGGACTTCCTTCTCTGGCTCCTGGGGCCAACGTCCTGACTTTC,CASSPPGLPSLAPGANVLTF
TRBV5-1,-,many,TRBJ2-5,TGCGCCAGCAGCGGGGGGGGACAGCCTCAAGAGACCCAGTACTTC,CASSGGGQPQETQYF
TRBV4-2,TRBD2,-,TRBJ2-3,TGTGCCAGCAGCCAAGACCCGGGAGGGCCGGCAGATACGCAGTATTTT,CASSQDPGGPADTQYF
TRBV5-1,TRBD1,-,TRBJ1-1,TGCGCCAGCAGCTTGGGGACAGGCGAGATCCTGGACACTGAAGCTTTCTTT,CASSLGTGEILDTEAFF
TRBV4-3,-,few,TRBJ2-7,TGCGCCAGCAGCCAAGATGATGGGGGACGGGAGCAGTACTTC,CASSQDDGGREQYF
TRBV4-3,-,once,TRBJ2-1,TGCGCCAGCAGCCAAGGGGCCAGGTACAATGAGCAGTTCTTC,CASSQGARYNEQFF
TRBV5-1,-,many,TRBJ1-3,TGCGCCAGCAGCTTGGACGTATCTGGAAACACCATATATTTT,CASSLDVSGNTIYF
TRBV27,TRBD2,-,TRBJ2-1,TGTGCCAGCAGTTATACTAGCGGGGGCAACAATGAGCAGTTCTTC,CASSYTSGGNNEQFF
TRBV12-3/TRBV12-4,TRBD2,few,TRBJ2-1,TGTGCCAGCAGTCTACCTCCCGATAGGGCTAGCGGATACAATGAGCAGTTCTTC,CASSLPPDRASGYNEQFF
TRBV10-3,TRBD2,-,TRBJ2-2,TGTGCCATCAGTGAGTTTGTTGGCGGGAGGGCGAACACCGGGGAGCTGTTTTTT,CAISEFVGGRANTGELFF
TRBV7-9,TRBD2,-,TRBJ2-1,TGTGCCAGCAGCTTAACAACTAGCGGGAATGAGCAGTTCTTC,CASSLTTSGNEQFF
TRBV4-3,-,-,TRBJ2-3,TGCGCCAGCAGCCAACAATTAAGAGGACGTGGGGCAGATACGCAGTATTTT,CASSQQLRGRGADTQYF
TRBV20-1,-,few,TRBJ1-2,TGCAGTGCTAGAGTTGGAGGGAAGTATGGCTACACCTTC,CSARVGGKYGYTF
TRBV4-2,TRBD2,-,TRBJ2-7,TGTGCCAGCAGCCAAGATCTCGGGACTACAAGCTCCTACGAGCAGTACTTC,CASSQDLGTTSSYEQYF
TRBV4-3,TRBD1,-,TRBJ2-2,TGCGCCAGCAGCCAAGATCCCGGGACAGGGAAGGTCGGGGAGCTGTTTTTT,CASSQDPGTGKVGELFF
TRBV10-3,-,few,TRBJ1-6,TGTGCCATCAGACCCCGGGTAGATTCACCCCTCCACTTT,CAIRPRVDSPLHF
TRBV15,-,-,TRBJ2-3,TGTGCCACCAGCAGAGAACGACTCCCCGACACGCAGTATTTT,CATSRERLPDTQYF
TRBV5-8,TRBD1,-,TRBJ1-1,TGTGCCAGCAGCGTGGGACAGGGATTTTCTGAAGCTTTCTTT,CASSVGQGFSEAFF
TRBV12-3/TRBV12-4,-,few,TRBJ2-1,TGTGCCAGCAGTTTTGATGCAGGGGTGAGAAATGAGCAGTTCTTC,CASSFDAGVRNEQFF
TRBV7-8,-,few,TRBJ2-7,TGTGCCAGCAGCCCCAATCGAATGCAGCGTACGAGACTAAGAGACTACGAGCAGTACTTC,CASSPNRMQRTRLRDYEQYF
TRBV21-1,-,-,TRBJ2-3,TGTGCCAGCAGCAAAGGGACTAGGGGGGGCACAGATACGCAGTATTTT,CASSKGTRGGTDTQYF
TRBV3-1,-,-,TRBJ1-1,TGTGCCAGCAGCCAAACCAGGGGATCAGAAGCTTTCTTT,CASSQTRGSEAFF
TRBV5-1,-,few,TRBJ2-5,TGCGCCAGCAGCTGGAAGGGGATTCAAGAGACCCAGTACTTC,CASSWKGIQETQYF